This TCR beta chain comes out of a study of regulatory T cells in long-lasting Graves disease (dated by TCRdb to the early 2020s). With respect to the entire study: Patients with newly diagnosed Graves' disease had been on antithyroid drugs for under 3 months. This study used TCR sequencing and RNA sequencing of peripheral blood to compare persistent Graves' disease patients against newly diagnosed Graves' disease patients. The study took place in China and was registered as a clinical trial. TCR sequencing covered some 13 persistent and some 20 newly diagnosed Graves' disease patients, around 35 samples in total. Beyond this particular receptor, the publication reports: The authors noted that the small sample size was a limitation that may lower accuracy. Preferential use of TRBV28, TRBJ1-2 and TRBJ2-5 was observed in persistent disease, whereas TRBV20-1 and TRBJ2-1 were favored in newly diagnosed disease. Persistent patients shared more public clonotypes among themselves (around 3,000) than newly diagnosed patients did (more than 950). Sequencing and analysis were limited to the TCR beta chain. Because the primary lesion, thyroid tissue, could not be accessed, the study looked at peripheral blood alone. Lower TCR Shannon entropy and fewer highly expanded clones were observed in persistent Graves' disease patients than in newly diagnosed patients, which suggested clonal expansion.

Taken from cysteine to phenylalanine, the CDR3 has 15 residues. The CDR3 DNA has 45 bases and is translated from base 1. In the germline V gene, CDR1 corresponds to ENHRY and CDR2 to SYGVKD. The junction shows trimming of 2 bases on V and 7 bases on J, and the gene matches do not reach 9 bases of it. In the paper's terms, the time point label means: newly diagnosed GD, antithyroid drugs for less than 3 months. For both TCR sequencing and RNA sequencing, RNA was extracted from PBMCs using TRIzol. The diagnosis of Graves' disease followed American Thyroid Association guidelines. Patients were recruited from an endocrinology department in Xi'an, China. Each patient gave roughly 10 milliliters of peripheral blood, collected in an EDTA anticoagulant tube. Ficoll Paque Plus density gradient separation was used to isolate PBMCs, and no additional T cell sorting was done. An Agilent 2100 Bioanalyzer and agarose gel were used to assess RNA quality, and a NanoDrop 2000 was used to measure RNA concentration.

Worth noting for this clonotype: The antigen it recognizes is unknown. This may stem from a read error, because a much larger clone lies one nucleotide away.

Library preparation was by multiplex PCR. TCRdb names Illumina HiSeq 4000 as the instrument used. To build TCR beta libraries, CDR3 regions were amplified by Arm-PCR using iRepertoire HTBI primers. PCR products were gel purified before sequencing. Per the original workflow: Gene usage analysis of CDR3 amino acid clonotypes used the approximately 56 TRBV and more than 13 TRBJ segments found across samples. COPE and FqMerger were used to merge the filtered high-quality paired reads into contigs. BLAST was used to align contigs to IMGT TRBV, TRBD and TRBJ reference genes, and CDR3 was defined according to IMGT. Clonotypes above 0.1% frequency were classified as highly expanded clones. Repertoire diversity was measured by Shannon entropy, and V-J evenness by the Gini coefficient. Public clonotypes were defined as clonotypes shared by more than one individual. TCRdb passed the public sequencing reads through fastp at Q25 and MiXCR, retaining productive beta sequences. One record per CDR3 amino acid sequence lists the most common genes and DNA. The V and J calls were not made by the authors but by TCRdb's processing. This sample gives more than 300,000 distinct CDR3 sequences in total; around 11% of them show up just once. The ten largest clones represent under 20% of the sample.

A further study also used this sample, focusing on T cells in Graves' hyperthyroidism and ophthalmopathy. The second study, in turn, reports: Graves' hyperthyroidism was defined as stable when no progression to ophthalmopathy occurred over 18 months of follow-up. Hyperthyroidism patients were newly diagnosed, with disease duration under 2 months, and aged 18 to 65 years. Patients with uncontrolled infections, other autoimmune diseases, pregnancy or lactation were excluded. Clinical symptoms, serum thyroxine and TRAb, thyroid ultrasound, and orbital computed tomography formed the basis for the diagnoses. For the first round of RT-PCR on the TCR CDR3, the HTBI primer set was used together with the Qiagen OneStep RT-PCR kit. Most expanded thyroid clonotypes (frequency above 0.001) were also detected in blood, a finding suggesting that blood repertoires may reflect thyroid immune responses. Ophthalmopathy was separated from stable hyperthyroidism by a 13 V-J signature model, with approximately 86% sensitivity and roughly 84% specificity obtained in cross-validation and 80%/75% obtained in testing. In validation, progression to ophthalmopathy was predicted by the model with nearly 71% sensitivity and 72.22% specificity, a median of roughly 6 months before onset. TCR V-J signatures able to tell the groups apart were searched for in a discovery cohort of more than 90 patients, of whom under 45 had Graves' ophthalmopathy and around 58 had stable Graves' hyperthyroidism. Whether ophthalmopathy could be predicted prospectively was tested in an independent validation cohort made up of approximately 19 hyperthyroidism patients plus 17 patients who later progressed to ophthalmopathy. The 100 or so discovery patients were randomly divided into training and test sets at a 7:3 ratio. The study also compared thyroid tissue and blood T-cell repertoires from a handful of Graves' hyperthyroidism patients. Following sampling, methimazole starting at 30 mg daily was given to hyperthyroidism patients, and high-dose intravenous methylprednisolone was given to ophthalmopathy patients. Libraries were constructed in a second round of multiplex PCR, after which size selection and purification were carried out. Paired-end sequencing of the libraries was performed with 100 bp reads on an Illumina HiSeq2000. SOAPnuke was used to process the raw data, removing reads that contained adapters or uncalled bases, had a mean Phred below 15, or lacked an exact match to the constant primer or identifier. COPE v1.2.5 was used to merge high-quality paired reads, and clonotypes were defined as unique nucleotide sequences. MiTCR v1.1 was used to align the clonotypes against IMGT TRBV, TRBD and TRBJ reference segments. The analysis was restricted to V-J combinations with a frequency above 0.0001, which together covered 99.2% of the repertoires. The TCS score was defined as the ratio of F50 (clonal expansion) to E x V (chaos), calculated using BLOSUM62-based TCRdist between CDR3 peptides within each V-J. Welch's t-statistics and random forest reduced 500 to 650 V-J features to 10 to 15, which were used in a naive Bayes classifier (R e1071). No statistical method was used to fix the sample size in advance, and group allocation was not hidden from the investigators. The paper reports TCR Vbeta CDR3 sequencing of over 130 peripheral blood samples: under 45 ophthalmopathy, fewer than 80 hyperthyroidism and around 17 progressor patients.

The source of this sequence is a woman in her late teens or twenties with Graves disease. Donor details come from another sample of the same person, matched by shared clones. The receptor chain draws on TRBV10-3 and TRBJ2-7, with TRBD2 identical over 9 junction bases. This material consisted of peripheral blood mononuclear cells (PBMCs), taken at new diagnosis, from a patient treated with antithyroid drugs. The CDR3 loop reads CAISEVAGAYNEQYF. The DNA is as follows: TGTGCCATCAGTGAGGTAGCGGGAGCCTACAATGAGCAGTACTTC.